A single sample is the source of the 22 T cell receptor beta chains below, sequenced in a study of technical replicates of blood from a handful of donors. Profiled with immunoSEQ multiplex PCR; TCRdb holds only in-frame clones, not every one. The repertoire holds 65,000 to 80,000 clones, with 95% to 98% as singletons. Material for sequencing was T cells isolated from PBMCs. The receptor set was obtained from a human donor in good health.

The gene calls are TRBV5-8 and TRBJ1-4; weak D call: TRBD1 (6 bases). There are 15 residues in the CDR3. Per germline, CDR1 SGHTS and CDR2 YDEGEE. V dropped 0 bases and J dropped 6 bases, with 12 bases sitting between them. The CDR3 DNA reads as TGTGCCAGCAGCTTGGCGGGACAATTGTATGAAAAACTGTTTTTT. Its translation is CASSLAGQLYEKLFF.

The chain uses TRBV28 and TRBJ2-7, with D possibly matching TRBD2 (5 bases). The V end was cut by 2 bases, the J end by 7 bases, with 15 bases between. The CDR3 sequence is 14 residues long. The germline CDR1 and CDR2 sequences are MDHEN and SYDVKM. CDR3 coding DNA: TGTGCCAGCAGTTTACTAGCTTCCAGTCGTGAGCAGTACTTC. It specifies CASSLLASSREQYF.

This clone showed up just once. The DNA for the CDR3 is TGTGCCAGCAGTTCCATCATAGGGAGTGGTGGCTACACCTTC. Encoded protein: CASSSIIGSGGYTF. The genes are TRBV28 and TRBJ1-2; D gene unclear. CDR1 and CDR2 (germline): MDHEN, SYDVKM. Trimming stripped 4 bases from V and 7 bases from J, with 16 bases between. The CDR3 is 14 amino acids.

The chain recombines TRBV12-5 with TRBJ1-5, with TRBD1 identical over 7 bases. CDR3 length equals 16 residues. V lost 5 bases, J lost 3 bases, and 10 bases stayed unmatched. CDR1 is LGHNT and CDR2 is FRNRAP in the germline V gene. In DNA form, the CDR3 reads TGTGCTAGTGGTCCGAGACAGGGCCCTTACAATCAGCCCCAGCATTTT. Protein product: CASGPRQGPYNQPQHF.

This clone was counted between two and nine times. The V call is TRBV21-1, the J call TRBJ2-3; the D call in the table, TRBD1, was not verified against the DNA. TRBV21-1 is labeled a pseudogene. This CDR3 spans 16 amino acids. The CDR3 DNA reads TGTGCCAGCAGCAAAACAGGGGGCAAGGGCACAGATACGCAGTATTTT. Protein product: CASSKTGGKGTDTQYF.

The V gene is TRBV28, the J gene TRBJ1-1; the match to TRBD1 covers 7 bases. V shed 7 bases, J shed 0 bases, and the junction held 11 bases outside the gene matches. The CDR3 has 16 residues. Germline V gives CDR1 MDHEN, CDR2 SYDVKM. CDR3 nucleotides: TGTGCCAGCACCTCAATCAGGGGGGCCCTGAACACTGAAGCTTTCTTT. This gives the protein CASTSIRGALNTEAFF.

The chain couples TRBV6-1 to TRBJ2-3, with TRBD2 identical over 10 bases. The ends lost 4 bases at V and 1 base at J; junction bases unmatched: 8. CDR1 and CDR2 (germline): MNHNS, SASEGT. The CDR3 consists of 17 residues. DNA for the CDR3: TGTGCCAGCAGTGCCGGGACTAGCGTGATTGGCACAGATACGCAGTATTTT. As protein: CASSAGTSVIGTDTQYF.

The chain joins TRBV11-2 to TRBJ1-1; D is possibly TRBD1 (5 bases). The V end lost 0 bases, the J end lost 2 bases, and 13 bases lay between the germline ends. Germline V gene data show CDR1 as SGHAT and CDR2 as FQNNGV. The CDR3 has 16 residues. CDR3 in DNA: TGTGCCAGCAGCTTAGATATCAGGGTTCTTAACACTGAAGCTTTCTTT. Residues: CASSLDIRVLNTEAFF.

V and J are TRBV25-1 and TRBJ1-1; 9 nucleotides line up with TRBD1. The CDR3 runs 15 residues. Germline CDR1 is MGHDK and CDR2 is SYGVNS. The V segment lost 7 bases and the J segment 7 bases; nucleotides outside the gene matches: 13. As DNA, the CDR3 is TGTGCCAGCACCTTAACAGGGGGCAGTTCTAATGAAGCTTTCTTT. This translates into CASTLTGGSSNEAFF.

In this sample, this clone turned up once. Here the CDR3 reads CASSSAQNSEKLFF. The CDR3 nucleotides read TGTGCCAGCAGCTCCGCTCAGAACAGTGAAAAACTGTTTTTT. The chain recombines TRBV11-2 with TRBJ1-4, with no clear D. V dropped 4 bases and J dropped 7 bases, with 13 bases sitting between them. The germline CDR1 and CDR2 sequences are SGHAT and FQNNGV. The CDR3 consists of 14 residues.

V is TRBV15 and J is TRBJ1-2; D perhaps matches TRBD1 (6 bases). CDR1 LNHNV and CDR2 YYDKDF come from the germline V gene (reference sequence). The CDR3 has 15 amino acids. V was cut by 5 bases and J by 1 base, with 14 bases left in between. The CDR3 protein is CATSRGGSRNYGYTF. DNA for the CDR3: TGTGCCACCAGCCGTGGGGGCAGTCGTAACTATGGCTACACCTTC.

The rearrangement uses TRBV7-2 and TRBJ2-2; TRBD2 agrees at 11 bases. The CDR3 totals 14 residues. Germline V lookup: CDR1 SGHTA, CDR2 FQGNSA. V shed 4 bases, J shed 5 bases, and the junction held 0 bases outside the gene matches. CDR3 sequence reads: CASSWTSGTGELFF. The CDR3 DNA reads TGTGCCAGCAGCTGGACTAGCGGGACCGGGGAGCTGTTTTTT.

The chain links TRBV6-6 to TRBJ2-1; the match to TRBD2 covers 14 bases. Losses at the gene ends were 6 bases for V and 10 bases for J; bases not matched to a gene: 5. Germline V gene lookup returns CDR1 MNHNY and CDR2 SVGAGI (reference sequence). This CDR3 is built from 14 residues. CDR3 amino acids: CASSGLAGGQEQFF. As DNA, the CDR3 is TGTGCCAGCAGCGGACTAGCGGGAGGCCAAGAGCAGTTCTTC.

CDR3 bases: TGTGCCAGCAGTTACCTGGCTAGCGGGAGGGCCGTCGAGCAGTACTTC. It codes for CASSYLASGRAVEQYF. The gene calls are TRBV6-6 and TRBJ2-7, with 12 positions matching TRBD2. Germline V lookup: CDR1 MNHNY, CDR2 SVGAGI (reference sequence). The V gene end was trimmed by 2 bases and the J gene end by 6 bases; junction bases not matched to a gene: 8. CDR3 length: 16 amino acids.

This rearrangement joins TRBV2 to TRBJ2-4, with 7 bases fitting TRBD2. From germline, CDR1 is SNHLY and CDR2 FYNNEI. V was clipped by 3 bases and J by 5 bases; unmatched bases: 7. This CDR3 contains 15 residues. The CDR3 loop is CASSDMSGRENIQYF. CDR3 DNA: TGTGCCAGCAGTGATATGTCAGGGAGGGAAAACATTCAGTACTTC.

The chain recombines TRBV2 with TRBJ2-7; D remains ambiguous. The germline V gene has CDR1 SNHLY and CDR2 FYNNEI. The germline V and J ends were trimmed by 2 bases and 3 bases, with 5 bases remaining between them. The CDR3 totals 12 residues. The CDR3: CASSEPSYEQYF. CDR3 DNA: TGTGCCAGCAGTGAACCCAGCTACGAGCAGTACTTC.

This rearrangement joins TRBV6-1 to TRBJ1-4; 10 nucleotides align to TRBD1. The CDR3 runs to 15 residues. Germline V gene data show CDR1 as MNHNS and CDR2 as SASEGT. Trimming took 0 bases from V and 7 from J; bases not matched to a gene: 2. The CDR3 DNA sequence: TGTGCCAGCAGTGAAGCGACAGGGGGCGCTGAAAAACTGTTTTTT. Its protein is CASSEATGGAEKLFF.

The V call is TRBV6-1, the J call TRBJ2-7, with 7 positions matching TRBD2. After removal of 1 base from V and 1 base from J, the junction contained 13 bases not matched to a gene. The CDR3 length is 18 residues. CDR1 is MNHNS and CDR2 is SASEGT in the germline V gene. CDR3 sequence reads: CASSEEFGVSGASYEQYF. The CDR3 region has the DNA TGTGCCAGCAGTGAAGAGTTCGGCGTCAGCGGGGCTTCCTACGAGCAGTACTTC.

J is TRBJ2-7 and V is TRBV13, with D maybe TRBD1 (5 bases). There are 14 residues in the CDR3. V lost 2 bases to trimming and J lost 2 bases, with 10 bases between them. The germline V gene has CDR1 PRHDT and CDR2 FYEKMQ (reference sequence). CDR3 sequence reads: CASSLSPGPYEQYF. The CDR3 nucleotides are TGTGCCAGCAGCTTATCCCCAGGGCCCTACGAGCAGTACTTC.

This sequence joins TRBV27 and TRBJ1-2; D is undetermined. V was shortened by 2 bases and J by 0 bases, with 7 bases between the two germline ends. Germline CDR1 and CDR2: MNHEY and SMNVEV (reference sequence). The CDR3 spans 14 residues. The CDR3 spells CASSLTGSNYGYTF. The CDR3 coding sequence is TGTGCCAGCAGTTTAACCGGTTCTAACTATGGCTACACCTTC.

The chain carries TRBV25-1 and TRBJ2-5, with D possibly being TRBD2 (6 bases). Germline CDR1 and CDR2: MGHDK and SYGVNS. V lost 5 bases and J lost 5, with 15 bases in between. This CDR3 has 14 amino acids. The CDR3: CASSSGLPRETQYF. The CDR3 DNA follows: TGTGCCAGCAGTTCCGGACTACCTCGGGAGACCCAGTACTTC.

The chain carries TRBV10-1 and TRBJ1-5; D gene unclear. CDR1 and CDR2 from the germline V gene are WNHNN and SYGVQD (reference sequence). Trimming shortened V by 3 bases and J by 3 bases, and 9 bases separated the two germline ends. The CDR3 extends over 14 amino acids. The CDR3 spells CASSESGDNQPQHF. As DNA, the CDR3 is TGCGCCAGCAGTGAATCCGGGGACAATCAGCCCCAGCATTTT.